This TCR beta chain was found in a study of follicular helper T cells after annual influenza vaccination. On the study more broadly: Some donors were sampled over the 2013-2014, 2014-2015 and 2015-2016 vaccinations.

Germline CDR1 and CDR2: MNHNS and SASEGT. J was trimmed by 4 bases and V by 8 bases; bases with no gene match: 7. The CDR3 extends over 13 amino acids. TCRB sequencing was done at Survey resolution level. Using immunoSEQ multiplex PCR, the repertoire was profiled, and TCRdb retains in-frame clones only, with some absent. The sample shows 6,000 or so clones, roughly 80% of them seen only once. Time point of the sample: 2015-2016 season, 7 days after influenza vaccination. The chain uses TRBV6-1 and TRBJ2-7; TRBD1 aligns across 8 bases. The sequence derives from an adult who received the influenza vaccine. The sample here was CXCR5- memory CD4+ T cells sorted from blood, taken 7 days after influenza vaccination. Here the CDR3 DNA reads TGTGCCAGCGAGACAGGGGAATTGTACGAGCAGTACTTC. Translated: CASETGELYEQYF.